These 17 T cell receptor beta chains came from one sample sequenced in a study of T cell responses to AZD1222 COVID-19 vaccine (dated by TCRdb to the early 2020s). The method behind the library was the immunoSEQ multiplex PCR assay. TCRdb provides this immuneACCESS table in a form limited to in-frame rearrangements. Some clones are lacking; in checked studies, under half of them reflect an unresolved V gene, and why the rest are absent is not known. Across this sample there are under 200,000 clones, with more than 75% seen only once. The ten top clones hold about 4.3% of the sample. The sample's time point label, in plain terms: about 28 days (+/-7) after the second vaccine dose. The starting material was peripheral blood, obtained 28 days after the second AZD1222 dose. All receptors come from an adult who received the AZD1222 COVID-19 vaccine.

The rearrangement joins TRBV5-4 to TRBJ2-5, with TRBD2 matching 7 bases. The CDR3 covers 14 residues. The germline CDR1 and CDR2 sequences are SGHNT and YYREEE (reference sequence). The J segment lost 2 bases and the V segment lost 4 bases, leaving 5 bases of the junction unmatched. Here the CDR3 reads CASSTRDYQETQYF. The CDR3 nucleotides read TGTGCCAGCAGCACAAGGGACTATCAAGAGACCCAGTACTTC.

The chain couples TRBV7-2 to TRBJ1-1; D gene uncertain. Germline lookup yields CDR1 SGHTA and CDR2 FQGNSA. This CDR3 is 13 amino acids long. Trimming took off 2 bases at V and 4 bases at J, with 8 bases between the two ends. The CDR3 DNA sequence: TGTGCCAGCAGCTTATCCGGGTTCACTGAAGCTTTCTTT. It yields the protein CASSLSGFTEAFF.

This rearrangement joins TRBV30 to TRBJ2-5; possible D gene TRBD2, 6 bases. V was cut by 2 bases and J by 5 bases, with 12 bases left in between. The CDR3 loop spans 13 amino acids. Germline V CDR1 and CDR2: GTSNPN, SVGIG (reference sequence). The CDR3 nucleotides are TGTGCCTGGAGTTTGCGGGGCAGCGAGACCCAGTACTTC. Amino acid sequence: CAWSLRGSETQYF. The complete variable domain, with remaining parts taken from reference TRBV30 and TRBJ2-5, reads SQTIHQWPATLVQPVGSPLSLECTVEGTSNPNLYWYRQAAGRGLQLLFYSVGIGQISSEVPQNLSASRPQDRQFILSSKKLLLSDSGFYLCAWSLRGSETQYFGPGTRLLVL.

The chain is built from TRBV6-5 and TRBJ1-3, with D uncertain. Germline V gene data show CDR1 as MNHEY and CDR2 as SVGAGI. V was pared by 8 bases and J by 0 bases, with 8 bases between. The CDR3 is 13 amino acids. CDR3 nucleotides: TGTGCCAGCTCTTCCAGCTCTGGAAACACCATATATTTT. Translated, it gives CASSSSSGNTIYF.

The rearrangement uses TRBV7-9 and TRBJ1-1; D uncertain. V dropped 4 bases and J dropped 4 bases, with 4 bases sitting between them. Per germline, CDR1 SEHNR and CDR2 FQNEAQ (reference sequence). The CDR3 length is 11 residues. The CDR3 spells CASSSSTEAFF. The DNA for the CDR3 is TGTGCCAGCAGCTCAAGCACTGAAGCTTTCTTT. Combining the CDR3 with reference TRBV7-9 and TRBJ1-1 gives the whole variable domain DTGVSQNPRHKITKRGQNVTFRCDPISEHNRLYWYRQTLGQGPEFLTYFQNEAQLEKSRLLSDRFSAERPKGSFSTLEIQRTEQGDSAMYLCASSSSTEAFFGQGTRLTVV.

The chain carries TRBV5-6 and TRBJ2-7; D is possibly TRBD2 (6 bases). V was clipped by 0 bases and J by 3 bases, with 16 bases between them. The CDR3 loop spans 16 amino acids. Looked up from germline, CDR1 is SGHDT and CDR2 is YYEEEE. CDR3 DNA sequence: TGTGCCAGCAGCTTGGGAGGAGGGTTGGGTAACTACGAGCAGTACTTC. It encodes CASSLGGGLGNYEQYF.

The chain links TRBV3-1 (or the pseudogene TRBV3-2) to TRBJ2-3; 9 bases fit TRBD1. There are 14 residues in the CDR3. Per germline, CDR1 LGHDT and CDR2 YNNKEL (reference sequence). Trimming at V came to 4 bases and at J to 4 bases, leaving 3 bases not matched to a gene. The CDR3 is CASSLRTGADTQYF. CDR3 in DNA: TGTGCCAGCAGCCTCCGGACAGGGGCAGATACGCAGTATTTT.

The chain carries TRBV5-6 and TRBJ2-3; 8 nucleotides align to TRBD2. CDR1 is SGHDT, CDR2 YYEEEE, per germline. This CDR3 is 16 amino acids long. V gave up 1 base and J gave up 2 bases; unmatched junction bases: 6. Here the CDR3 DNA reads TGTGCCAGCAGCTTGTCGGTAGCGGGGATCACAGATACGCAGTATTTT. Amino acids: CASSLSVAGITDTQYF.

The chain couples TRBV7-9 to TRBJ2-1; the match to TRBD2 covers 14 bases. The CDR3 spans 16 residues. V shed 5 bases, J shed 9 bases, and the junction held 9 bases outside the gene matches. The germline CDR1 and CDR2 sequences are SEHNR and FQNEAQ (reference sequence). The CDR3 DNA sequence: TGTGCCAGCAGCCCCGGACTAGCGGGGGGCATGGTTGAGCAGTTCTTC. Residues: CASSPGLAGGMVEQFF.

The rearrangement links TRBV27 to TRBJ1-5, with 8 positions matching TRBD1. The CDR3 has 19 residues. The V gene end was trimmed by 6 bases and the J gene end by 1 base; junction bases not matched to a gene: 17. Germline V gene data show CDR1 as MNHEY and CDR2 as SMNVEV (reference sequence). The CDR3 region has the DNA TGTGCCAGCAGGTCGACCGGGACAGGTAGGCGAGTGAGCAATCAGCCCCAGCATTTT. Translated, it gives CASRSTGTGRRVSNQPQHF.

This clone has a handful of counts. The V and J genes are TRBV24-1 and TRBJ2-1; 12 bases fit TRBD1. V was pared by 9 bases and J by 8 bases, with 16 bases of the junction left unmatched. The germline V gene encodes CDR1 KGHDR and CDR2 SFDVKD. The CDR3 length is 17 residues. CDR3 nucleotide sequence: TGTGCCACCTATCTTATAAAAATCCGGGACAGGGGGCATGAGCAGTTCTTC. Amino acid sequence: CATYLIKIRDRGHEQFF.

The chain's CDR3 is CASRAGTNYEQYF. In DNA, the CDR3 is TGTGCCAGCAGGGCAGGAACAAACTACGAGCAGTACTTC. The chain couples TRBV2 to TRBJ2-7, with D unresolved. Trimming stripped 6 bases from V and 3 bases from J, with 12 bases between. CDR3 length: 13 amino acids. Germline V gives CDR1 SNHLY, CDR2 FYNNEI.

J is TRBJ1-5 and V is TRBV30; unclear D gene. The germline gives CDR1 GTSNPN, CDR2 SVGIG (reference sequence). The V and J ends lost 3 bases and 0 bases respectively, with 6 bases between them. The CDR3 sequence is 13 residues long. The CDR3 protein is CAWRVNSNQPQHF. DNA for the CDR3: TGTGCCTGGAGAGTTAATAGCAATCAGCCCCAGCATTTT.

About this clone: Other DNA sequences in the sample encode the same CDR3. V gene TRBV27 combines with J gene TRBJ2-7, with D uncertain. CDR3 size: 13 residues. Germline V gene sequence: CDR1 MNHEY, CDR2 SMNVEV (reference sequence). The V end lost 2 bases, the J end lost 0 bases, and 5 bases lay between the germline ends. CDR3 bases: TGTGCCAGCAGTTTAAAGGGCTCCTACGAGCAGTACTTC. Amino acids: CASSLKGSYEQYF.

The rearrangement uses TRBV3-1 (or the pseudogene TRBV3-2) and TRBJ1-6; D is perhaps TRBD1 (5 bases). Germline CDR1 reads LGHDT; CDR2 reads YNNKEL (reference sequence). Trimming shortened V by 3 bases and J by 7 bases, and 19 bases separated the two germline ends. The length of the CDR3 is 17 residues. CDR3: CASSHLGRGASNSPLHF. The CDR3 nucleotides are TGTGCCAGCAGCCACTTGGGGAGGGGTGCGTCAAATTCACCCCTCCACTTT.

This rearrangement joins TRBV7-9 to TRBJ1-2, with no clear D. The length of the CDR3 is 16 residues. The germline V and J ends were trimmed by 4 bases and 4 bases, with 19 bases remaining between them. CDR1 SEHNR and CDR2 FQNEAQ come from the germline V gene (reference sequence). As DNA, the CDR3 is TGTGCCAGCAGCTACCTTCTTAAGCGGGAAGGCTATGGCTACACCTTC. It specifies CASSYLLKREGYGYTF.

The rearrangement uses TRBV2 and TRBJ2-7; 10 bases are shared with TRBD1. Germline values: CDR1 SNHLY, CDR2 FYNNEI. V lost 9 bases to trimming and J lost 5 bases; unmatched junction nucleotides: 16. CDR3 length: 16 residues. CDR3 sequence reads: CASWGGLGQGSDEQYF. The CDR3, as DNA: TGTGCCAGTTGGGGTGGGCTGGGACAGGGGAGTGACGAGCAGTACTTC.